What follows are 22 T cell receptor beta chains derived from one specimen sequenced in a study of blood T cell repertoires in COVID-19 (dated by TCRdb to 2020 to 2021). Library creation used the immunoSEQ multiplex PCR assay. TCRdb retrieved this table from immuneACCESS and kept in-frame rearrangements only. Not all clones are present; in checked studies, unresolved V genes account for under half, and no reason is known for the remainder. This sample is represented by some 140,000 clones; about 73% of them were singletons. Around 1.5% of the sample goes to the ten largest clones. Sequenced sample: peripheral blood. Receptors originate from an elderly man with acute or convalescent COVID-19.

This chain connects TRBV9 to TRBJ2-3; D possibly corresponds to TRBD2 (7 bases). CDR3 length: 15 residues. The V end lost 5 bases, the J end lost 6 bases, and 19 bases lay between the germline ends. Germline CDR1 is SGDLS and CDR2 is YYNGEE. CDR3 sequence reads: CASSLMGGPRDTQYF. The CDR3 nucleotides read TGTGCCAGCAGTCTTATGGGGGGGCCAAGGGATACGCAGTATTTT.

The chain has TRBV7-3 and TRBJ2-2; no reliable D call. V was clipped by 1 base and J by 4 bases, with 10 bases between them. There are 15 residues in the CDR3. Germline V gene lookup returns CDR1 SGHTA and CDR2 FQGTGA. CDR3 DNA sequence: TGTGCCAGCAGCTTAATGCTAACCCCCACCGGGGAGCTGTTTTTT. Translated: CASSLMLTPTGELFF.

This clone was detected a few times. The chain links TRBV19 to TRBJ1-5; weak D call: TRBD1 (5 bases). Germline V gene sequence: CDR1 LNHDA, CDR2 SQIVND (reference sequence). The V gene lost 1 base and the J gene lost 0 bases, with 7 bases spanning the gap. The CDR3 contains 15 residues. The DNA for the CDR3 is TGTGCCAGTAGTATAGCTCAGGGTAGCAATCAGCCCCAGCATTTT. Amino acids: CASSIAQGSNQPQHF.

This clone was seen only once. V gene TRBV3-1 (or the pseudogene TRBV3-2) combines with J gene TRBJ2-7; no clear D. Germline loops: CDR1 LGHDT, CDR2 YNNKEL (reference sequence). The CDR3 is 13 amino acids. Trimming took off 1 base at V and 5 bases at J, with 9 bases between the two ends. In nucleotides, the CDR3 is TGTGCCAGCAGCCAAGCCCGAGGTCACGAGCAGTACGTC. Amino acids: CASSQARGHEQYV.

The rearrangement joins TRBV19 to TRBJ2-3; 12 bases line up with TRBD2. This CDR3 has 16 amino acids. V shed 5 bases and J 0 bases; nucleotides not matched to a gene: 3. Looked up from germline, CDR1 is LNHDA and CDR2 is SQIVND (reference sequence). In DNA, the CDR3 is TGTGCCAGTAGTTTGACTAGCGGGGGAAGCACAGATACGCAGTATTTT. This codes for CASSLTSGGSTDTQYF.

This sequence joins TRBV27 and TRBJ2-1; 7 bases are shared with TRBD1. Germline CDR1 reads MNHEY; CDR2 reads SMNVEV (reference sequence). The junction had 5 bases not matched to a gene; V was cut back by 3 bases and J by 3 bases. The CDR3 runs to 15 residues. CDR3 sequence: CASSFDRVSYNEQFF. CDR3 coding DNA: TGTGCCAGCAGTTTCGACAGGGTTAGCTACAATGAGCAGTTCTTC.

The V call is TRBV5-1, the J call TRBJ2-1, with a tentative D call TRBD2 (6 bases). Trimming left V 0 bases short and J 14 bases short, with 15 bases between. The CDR3 spans 13 residues. The germline V gene has CDR1 SGHRS and CDR2 YFSETQ. The CDR3 DNA reads TGCGCCAGCAGCTTGGCCGGAAAGGGAGGTGAGTTCTTC. Translation gives CASSLAGKGGEFF.

The chain joins TRBV14 to TRBJ1-1; 7 nucleotides align to TRBD1. Germline V gene data show CDR1 as SGHDN and CDR2 as FVKESK. With 5 bases clipped from V and 1 base from J, the junction kept 7 bases outside the gene matches. The CDR3 covers 15 residues. CDR3 protein: CASSNRQGSNTEAFF. For the CDR3, the DNA is TGTGCCAGCAGCAATAGACAGGGCTCGAACACTGAAGCTTTCTTT.

This clone showed up just once. The V call is TRBV5-1, the J call TRBJ2-1; 8 nucleotides line up with TRBD2. V lost 0 bases and J lost 4; bases outside the gene matches: 6. This CDR3 comprises 16 residues. Germline loops: CDR1 SGHRS, CDR2 YFSETQ. The CDR3 bases are TGCGCCAGCAGCTTGGCCGGGAGGGGCAGTTACAATGAGCAGTTCTTC. Residues: CASSLAGRGSYNEQFF.

This clone came up a few times. V is TRBV5-8 and J is TRBJ1-2; possibly TRBD1 for D (5 bases). V dropped 3 bases and J dropped 5 bases, with 23 bases sitting between them. The V gene's germline CDR1 is SGHTS and CDR2 YDEGEE. The CDR3 totals 17 residues. CDR3 nucleotide sequence: TGTGCCAGCAGCTCCCGGGGCAGGAGGCTGGAGGGGTATGGCTACACCTTC. Its translation is CASSSRGRRLEGYGYTF.

The chain uses TRBV19 and TRBJ1-1, with D unclear. Germline CDR1 and CDR2: LNHDA and SQIVND (reference sequence). Trimming cost V 5 bases and J 4 bases, with 14 bases left between them. CDR3 length: 14 amino acids. CDR3 protein: CASSSTSVGTEAFF. In DNA form, the CDR3 reads TGTGCCAGTAGTTCGACATCGGTAGGCACTGAAGCTTTCTTT.

The J gene is TRBJ1-4, the V gene TRBV19; 9 nucleotides align to TRBD1. The germline gives CDR1 LNHDA, CDR2 SQIVND (reference sequence). This CDR3 has 17 amino acids. V lost 5 bases, J lost 0 bases, and 7 bases stayed unmatched. CDR3 loop: CASSPHRQGATNEKLFF. The CDR3 nucleotides read TGTGCCAGTAGTCCTCACAGACAGGGGGCAACTAATGAAAAACTGTTTTTT.

This clone was detected only once. For the CDR3, the DNA is TGTGCCAGCAGCCTGACACGCGCAACTAATGAAAAACTGTTTTTT. Translated: CASSLTRATNEKLFF. V usage is TRBV6-5 and J usage is TRBJ1-4; D gene uncertain. The CDR3 loop spans 15 amino acids. Germline loops: CDR1 MNHEY, CDR2 SVGAGI. V was clipped by 6 bases and J by 0 bases, with 11 bases between them.

In this sample, this clone turned up a few times. The J gene is TRBJ2-7, the V gene TRBV6-1; D may be TRBD2 (7 bases). In germline, CDR1 is MNHNS, CDR2 SASEGT. This CDR3 comprises 15 residues. V was cut by 1 base and J by 4 bases, with 14 bases left in between. CDR3 nucleotide sequence: TGTGCCAGCAGTGAAGGAGGGGGGGGCGCTTACGAGCAGTACTTC. This sequence encodes CASSEGGGGAYEQYF.

The chain employs TRBV5-4 and TRBJ2-2; 9 bases line up with TRBD2. This CDR3 contains 15 residues. Germline CDR1 reads SGHNT; CDR2 reads YYREEE (reference sequence). Trimming at V came to 9 bases and at J to 5 bases, leaving 11 bases not matched to a gene. CDR3 bases: TGTGCCACCGGGCGCGGGGGGGGGCAGACCGGGGAGCTGTTTTTT. This sequence encodes CATGRGGGQTGELFF.

V usage is TRBV19 and J usage is TRBJ2-6; 8 positions match TRBD2. V lost 7 bases, J lost 2 bases, and 4 bases stayed unmatched. The CDR3 sequence is 15 residues long. Germline V gene lookup returns CDR1 LNHDA and CDR2 SQIVND (reference sequence). The CDR3 protein is CASNPGGPGANVLTF. In nucleotides, the CDR3 is TGTGCCAGTAATCCGGGGGGGCCTGGGGCCAACGTCCTGACTTTC. Together with reference TRBV19 and TRBJ2-6, the CDR3 gives the full variable domain: DGGITQSPKYLFRKEGQNVTLSCEQNLNHDAMYWYRQDPGQGLRLIYYSQIVNDFQKGDIAEGYSVSREKKESFPLTVTSAQKNPTAFYLCASNPGGPGANVLTFGAGSRLTVL.

Concerning this clone: Other DNA sequences in this specimen translate into the identical CDR3. This chain uses TRBV29-1 with TRBJ1-1, with unresolved D. CDR1 SQVTM and CDR2 ANQGSEA come from the germline V gene. The length of the CDR3 is 12 residues. Between the trimmed V and J ends, which lost 1 base and 4 bases, there was a span of 7 bases. The CDR3: CSVEGGGTEAFF. The CDR3 bases are TGCAGCGTTGAAGGGGGAGGCACTGAAGCTTTCTTT.

The chain carries TRBV4-3 and TRBJ2-2; a possible D gene is TRBD2 (5 bases). This CDR3 has 13 amino acids. The germline V and J ends were trimmed by 4 bases and 5 bases, with 8 bases remaining between them. The germline CDR1 and CDR2 sequences are LGHNA and YSLEER. Here the CDR3 DNA reads TGCGCCAGCAGCCTGGGGAGTACCGGGGAGCTGTTTTTT. Its protein product is CASSLGSTGELFF.

The rearrangement uses TRBV2 and TRBJ1-1; possible D gene TRBD1, 5 bases. The CDR3 is made up of 16 amino acids. V was clipped by 2 bases and J by 0 bases, with 13 bases between them. CDR1 and CDR2 from the germline V gene are SNHLY and FYNNEI. The DNA of the CDR3 is TGTGCCAGCAGTGAAAGAATGGCAGGGATGAACACTGAAGCTTTCTTT. It yields the protein CASSERMAGMNTEAFF.

The chain uses TRBV19 and TRBJ2-1; possible D gene TRBD2, 7 bases. Trimming removed 4 bases from V and 2 bases from J, with 15 bases in between. CDR1 LNHDA and CDR2 SQIVND come from the germline V gene (reference sequence). The CDR3 totals 16 residues. The CDR3 DNA sequence: TGTGCCAGTAGTACTAGGGGGGGCCCCCCCTACAATGAGCAGTTCTTC. Translating gives CASSTRGGPPYNEQFF.

The chain is built from TRBV11-3 and TRBJ2-2; 15 bases map to TRBD2. The CDR3 length is 16 residues. The V gene end was trimmed by 5 bases and the J gene end by 6 bases; junction bases not matched to a gene: 4. Germline V gives CDR1 SGHNT, CDR2 YENEEA. Here the CDR3 DNA reads TGTGCCAGCAGCGTGGGACTAGCGGGGGGTCCCGGGGAGCTGTTTTTT. This codes for CASSVGLAGGPGELFF.

This clone was observed a single time. The rearrangement links TRBV11-3 to TRBJ2-5, with 9 positions matching TRBD2. The CDR3 covers 17 residues. Per germline, CDR1 SGHNT and CDR2 YENEEA. V gave up 0 bases and J gave up 4 bases; unmatched junction bases: 9. The CDR3 is CASSLEVSSGMGETQYF. Written as DNA, the CDR3 is TGTGCCAGCAGCTTAGAGGTTTCTAGCGGGATGGGAGAGACCCAGTACTTC.